Reported below is one T cell receptor beta chain. What it recognizes is unknown. This sample was included in a study of cytomegalovirus exposure and HLA in healthy donors. Study-wide results and caveats: An assumption of roughly uniform sequencing depth across donors underlay the presence/absence analyses. In a later analysis, HLA-associated beta chains showed higher expansion and lower generation probabilities than comparable chains. In a later analysis, specific HLA alleles were associated with 15,000 to 20,000 TCR beta sequences at a 0.05 false discovery rate.

Germline V gene sequence: CDR1 SNHLY, CDR2 FYNNEI. Trimming removed 7 bases from V and 3 bases from J, with 12 bases in between. The CDR3 extends over 13 amino acids. Both 60 Vbeta primers and 13 Jbeta primers went into the PCR. The protocol was immunoSEQ multiplex PCR, while the TCRdb copy is restricted to in-frame clones and leaves out a portion. In the table there are some 150,000 clones, roughly three quarters of which are singletons. The donors comprised healthy bone marrow donors. Material for sequencing was PBMCs. The rearrangement uses TRBV2 and TRBJ1-2; D may be TRBD1 (6 bases). The receptor comes from a woman in her 40s in good health and CMV-seropositive. The CDR3 nucleotides are TGTGCCAGCACTCTGACAGGATACTATGGCTACACCTTC. Amino acid sequence: CASTLTGYYGYTF.